The 29 T cell receptor beta chains given below trace back to one sample, sequenced in a study of naive and memory T cell subsets. The beta constant-region primer was an equimolar mix of two oligonucleotides covering TRBC1 and TRBC2. One entry per CDR3 protein results from TCRdb running MiXCR on the UMI-ligation and nested PCR reads. The sample contains 130,000 to 150,000 distinct CDR3 sequences, around 15% of which appear only once. The sample comprised naive CD4+ T cells from blood. Every receptor here comes from a human donor in good health.

V and J are TRBV20-1 and TRBJ1-6, with D perhaps matching TRBD1 (5 bases). Germline-derived CDR1 and CDR2 are DFQATT and SNEGSKA (reference sequence). V lost 5 bases to trimming and J lost 7 bases, with 15 bases between them. CDR3 length equals 14 residues. The CDR3 DNA follows: TGCAGTGCTCGGCCGGGACGGAGAAATTCACCCCTCCACTTT. The encoded protein is CSARPGRRNSPLHF.

This chain links TRBV4-1 with TRBJ2-1; the D gene could be TRBD1 or TRBD2 (5 bases each). Germline V CDR1 and CDR2: MGHRA, YSYEKL. V was shortened by 2 bases and J by 14 bases, with 16 bases between the two germline ends. The length of the CDR3 is 13 residues. CDR3 residues: CASSQYPGPVEFF. CDR3 in DNA: TGCGCCAGCAGCCAATACCCGGGACCAGTGGAGTTCTTC.

The rearrangement links TRBV7-9 to TRBJ2-1, with D unresolved. This CDR3 region has 13 residues. Trimming took 1 base from V and 6 from J, leaving 7 bases between them. The germline V gene encodes CDR1 SEHNR and CDR2 FQNEAQ (reference sequence). CDR3 residues: CASSLGLGNEQFF. Here the CDR3 DNA reads TGTGCCAGCAGCTTAGGTCTGGGCAATGAGCAGTTCTTC. The whole variable domain, remainder taken from reference TRBV7-9 and TRBJ2-1, is DTGVSQNPRHKITKRGQNVTFRCDPISEHNRLYWYRQTLGQGPEFLTYFQNEAQLEKSRLLSDRFSAERPKGSFSTLEIQRTEQGDSAMYLCASSLGLGNEQFFGPGTRLTVL.

This clonotype was observed a few times. The V gene is TRBV7-2, the J gene TRBJ2-7; D perhaps matches TRBD2 (6 bases). V was pared by 2 bases and J by 7 bases, with 12 bases between. The CDR3 extends over 13 amino acids. The germline gives CDR1 SGHTA, CDR2 FQGNSA. CDR3 region: CASSLLEAGEQYF. CDR3 nucleotide sequence: TGTGCCAGCAGCTTACTTGAGGCGGGGGAGCAGTACTTC. The complete variable domain, with remaining parts taken from reference TRBV7-2 and TRBJ2-7, reads GAGVSQSPSNKVTEKGKDVELRCDPISGHTALYWYRQSLGQGLEFLIYFQGNSAPDKSGLPSDRFSAERTGGSVSTLTIQRTQQEDSAVYLCASSLLEAGEQYFGPGTRLTVT.

This clonotype has more than one count but fewer than ten. J is TRBJ2-1 and V is TRBV28, with 7 positions matching TRBD2. The germline V gene encodes CDR1 MDHEN and CDR2 SYDVKM. The length of the CDR3 is 16 residues. V was pared by 3 bases and J by 1 base, with 6 bases of the junction left unmatched. CDR3 sequence: CASSFPGLPSYNEQFF. The DNA of the CDR3 is TGTGCCAGCAGTTTTCCGGGACTACCTTCCTACAATGAGCAGTTCTTC.

V gene TRBV6-5 combines with J gene TRBJ2-1; perhaps TRBD2 as D (5 bases). There are 17 residues in the CDR3. Germline loops: CDR1 MNHEY, CDR2 SVGAGI. V was clipped by 4 bases and J by 1 base, with 17 bases between them. This CDR3 is CASSSTTGSGSYNEQFF. As DNA, the CDR3 is TGTGCCAGCAGTTCTACGACTGGCAGCGGTTCCTACAATGAGCAGTTCTTC.

V is TRBV29-1 and J is TRBJ2-7, with TRBD2 matching 11 bases. The CDR3 has 15 amino acids. V lost 4 bases to trimming and J lost 6 bases; unmatched junction nucleotides: 11. Germline V lookup: CDR1 SQVTM, CDR2 ANQGSEA. The CDR3 is CSVVQELAGASEQYF. CDR3 nucleotides: TGCAGCGTTGTACAGGAACTAGCGGGAGCCTCCGAGCAGTACTTC.

V and J are TRBV4-2 and TRBJ1-1; 10 bases match TRBD1. With V trimmed by 4 bases and J by 6 bases, 14 bases remained unmatched. The length of the CDR3 is 17 residues. Germline assignment: CDR1 LGHNA and CDR2 YNFKEQ. The DNA for the CDR3 is TGTGCCAGCAGCCTCCAGACAGGGGGCGTGGAGGTGTCTGAAGCTTTCTTT. Translation: CASSLQTGGVEVSEAFF.

The chain has TRBV7-2 and TRBJ2-5; D call uncertain. CDR3 length: 13 residues. The germline CDR1 and CDR2 sequences are SGHTA and FQGNSA. Trimming took 1 base from V and 1 from J, leaving 4 bases between them. The CDR3 sequence: CASSLDGQETQYF. The DNA of the CDR3 is TGTGCCAGCAGCTTAGACGGCCAAGAGACCCAGTACTTC.

This chain links TRBV5-1 with TRBJ2-7, with 9 bases that match TRBD2. V dropped 7 bases and J dropped 4; count of bases not matched to a gene: 6. The germline CDR1 and CDR2 sequences are SGHRS and YFSETQ. This CDR3 comprises 13 residues. The CDR3: CASGLAGGYEQYF. In DNA form, the CDR3 reads TGCGCCAGCGGTCTGGCGGGAGGGTACGAGCAGTACTTC.

This chain connects TRBV20-1 to TRBJ2-1, with TRBD2 matching over 12 bases. This CDR3 region has 14 residues. With 6 bases clipped from V and 6 bases from J, the junction kept 6 bases outside the gene matches. The germline gives CDR1 DFQATT, CDR2 SNEGSKA (reference sequence). The CDR3 DNA reads TGCAGTGCGAGATGGACTAGCGGGGTCAATGAGCAGTTCTTC. It specifies CSARWTSGVNEQFF.

The chain employs TRBV10-2 and TRBJ2-7, with D tentatively TRBD1 (5 bases). Germline CDR1 reads WSHSY; CDR2 reads SAAADI. Trimming took 6 bases from V and 4 from J, leaving 22 bases between them. The CDR3 runs 16 residues. The CDR3 nucleotides read TGCGCCAGCAGACTATCTAGGGGTAATGTTAATTACGAGCAGTACTTC. This gives the protein CASRLSRGNVNYEQYF.

This clonotype was observed a few times. The chain recombines TRBV27 with TRBJ2-1; 9 nucleotides align to TRBD1. The CDR3 has 16 amino acids. Germline V gene sequence: CDR1 MNHEY, CDR2 SMNVEV (reference sequence). Trimming removed 3 bases from V and 3 bases from J; junction bases left unmatched: 6. CDR3 region: CASSFGWDRDYNEQFF. Here the CDR3 DNA reads TGTGCCAGCAGTTTTGGTTGGGACAGGGACTACAATGAGCAGTTCTTC.

V and J are TRBV3-1 and TRBJ1-1; D call uncertain. The germline V and J ends were trimmed by 1 base and 0 bases, with 9 bases remaining between them. Germline V lookup: CDR1 LGHDT, CDR2 YNNKEL (reference sequence). This CDR3 contains 15 residues. The CDR3 region is CASSQVYSMNTEAFF. CDR3 nucleotides: TGTGCCAGCAGCCAAGTTTACAGTATGAACACTGAAGCTTTCTTT.

The V and J genes are TRBV4-1 and TRBJ2-1; weak D call: TRBD2 (6 bases). CDR3 length: 12 amino acids. Trimming pared 8 bases from V and 3 bases from J, leaving 8 bases between. Per germline, CDR1 MGHRA and CDR2 YSYEKL. The CDR3 DNA sequence: TGCGCCAGCCGGGGGTTCTACAATGAGCAGTTCTTC. Translating gives CASRGFYNEQFF.

V and J are TRBV12-3 or TRBV12-4 and TRBJ2-7, with 13 bases identical to TRBD2. V dropped 5 bases and J dropped 4; count of bases not matched to a gene: 5. This CDR3 has 15 amino acids. CDR3 amino acids: CASSPWTSGGYEQYF. CDR3 nucleotide sequence: TGTGCCAGCAGTCCGTGGACTAGCGGGGGATACGAGCAGTACTTC.

The sample holds a few counts of this clonotype. The genes are TRBV30 and TRBJ2-7; D gene unclear. Germline V gives CDR1 GTSNPN, CDR2 SVGIG (reference sequence). The CDR3 spans 11 residues. V lost 3 bases and J lost 2, with 5 bases in between. The CDR3 nucleotides are TGTGCCTGGAGCTCAACCTACGAGCAGTACTTC. It specifies CAWSSTYEQYF.

This clonotype was counted only a few times. The rearrangement uses TRBV7-2 and TRBJ2-3, with D possibly TRBD2 on 5 matching bases. This CDR3 spans 14 amino acids. Germline lookup yields CDR1 SGHTA and CDR2 FQGNSA. V lost 2 bases, J lost 4 bases, and 10 bases lay in between. CDR3 sequence reads: CASSLKSGADTQYF. The DNA for the CDR3 is TGTGCCAGCAGCTTAAAATCCGGGGCAGATACGCAGTATTTT.

This clonotype was seen only a few times. The chain's CDR3 is CASSLEQLNTEAFF. The CDR3 DNA sequence: TGTGCCAGCAGCTTGGAACAGCTGAACACTGAAGCTTTCTTT. The chain has TRBV5-4 and TRBJ1-1, with D uncertain. V was cut by 0 bases and J by 0 bases, with 6 bases left in between. Germline V gives CDR1 SGHNT, CDR2 YYREEE (reference sequence). This CDR3 comprises 14 residues.

This rearrangement joins TRBV12-3 or TRBV12-4 to TRBJ2-1, with 14 bases matching TRBD2. The V segment lost 6 bases and the J segment 3 bases; nucleotides outside the gene matches: 7. The CDR3 consists of 17 residues. DNA of the CDR3: TGTGCCAGCAGCCTGACTAGCGGGAGGGTCTACTACAATGAGCAGTTCTTC. Translated: CASSLTSGRVYYNEQFF.

V gene TRBV5-1 combines with J gene TRBJ2-3, with D perhaps matching TRBD2 (5 bases). The CDR3 contains 13 residues. Germline loops: CDR1 SGHRS, CDR2 YFSETQ. V lost 3 bases to trimming and J lost 4 bases, with 9 bases between them. The CDR3 nucleotides are TGCGCCAGCAGCTGGTGGGGAGCAGATACGCAGTATTTT. Translated, it gives CASSWWGADTQYF.

This clonotype was found many times. The rearrangement links TRBV9 to TRBJ2-7; TRBD1 aligns across 8 bases. The CDR3 is 15 residues long. The junction had 8 bases not matched to a gene; V was cut back by 5 bases and J by 1 base. Germline V gene data show CDR1 as SGDLS and CDR2 as YYNGEE. The CDR3 loop reads CASSGGQGRSYEQYF. The CDR3 region has the DNA TGTGCCAGCAGTGGAGGACAGGGACGGTCCTACGAGCAGTACTTC.

V is TRBV7-6 and J is TRBJ2-6, with 7 bases that match TRBD2. Germline lookup yields CDR1 SGHVS and CDR2 FNYEAQ. After removal of 1 base from V and 0 bases from J, the junction contained 3 bases not matched to a gene. The CDR3 is 17 residues long. CDR3 amino acids: CASSLGASGSGANVLTF. As DNA, the CDR3 is TGTGCCAGCAGCTTAGGGGCTAGCGGCTCTGGGGCCAACGTCCTGACTTTC.

The V and J genes are TRBV7-2 and TRBJ2-5; D perhaps matches TRBD2 (6 bases). From germline, CDR1 is SGHTA and CDR2 FQGNSA. The CDR3 totals 14 residues. V shed 5 bases and J shed 1 base, with 11 bases lying between them. CDR3 sequence: CASSPRTTQETQYF. The CDR3 DNA follows: TGTGCCAGCAGCCCGCGGACTACCCAAGAGACCCAGTACTTC.

This chain connects TRBV5-6 to TRBJ2-5; possibly TRBD2 for D (6 bases). There are 17 residues in the CDR3. Trimming left V 3 bases short and J 5 bases short, with 23 bases between. Germline-derived CDR1 and CDR2 are SGHDT and YYEEEE. In DNA form, the CDR3 reads TGTGCCAGCAGCTCCTGGGGAGGTAAACCCCGCTTGGAGACCCAGTACTTC. This sequence encodes CASSSWGGKPRLETQYF.

This clonotype was observed a few times. This chain links TRBV7-2 with TRBJ2-3, with 9 bases fitting TRBD1. Germline V gene data show CDR1 as SGHTA and CDR2 as FQGNSA. V lost 5 bases, J lost 0 bases, and 9 bases stayed unmatched. CDR3 size: 17 residues. CDR3: CASSLRSGTGSTDTQYF. The CDR3 DNA sequence: TGTGCCAGCAGCCTTAGATCCGGGACAGGGAGCACAGATACGCAGTATTTT.

The chain carries TRBV6-6 and TRBJ2-1; 12 bases map to TRBD2. Germline lookup yields CDR1 MNHNY and CDR2 SVGAGI (reference sequence). CDR3 length: 19 residues. V lost 4 bases, J lost 0 bases, and 10 bases stayed unmatched. The DNA of the CDR3 is TGTGCCAGCAGTTCCGCGGGACTAGCGGGTATGAGCTCCTACAATGAGCAGTTCTTC. Translated: CASSSAGLAGMSSYNEQFF.

Only a few counts were recorded for this clonotype. The V call is TRBV7-2, the J call TRBJ1-5; D is uncertain. Trimming stripped 3 bases from V and 4 bases from J, with 7 bases between. This CDR3 comprises 13 residues. The germline gives CDR1 SGHTA, CDR2 FQGNSA. CDR3 bases: TGTGCCAGCAGCTTCGGAAAAAATCAGCCCCAGCATTTT. It translates to CASSFGKNQPQHF.

There are a few counts of this clonotype. The chain carries TRBV5-1 and TRBJ1-1, with 7 positions matching TRBD1. CDR1 is SGHRS, CDR2 YFSETQ, per germline. Trimming removed 0 bases from V and 11 bases from J; junction bases left unmatched: 7. The CDR3 is 13 residues long. The chain's CDR3 is CASSLGDSLTAFF. In DNA form, the CDR3 reads TGCGCCAGCAGCTTGGGGGACAGCCTGACGGCTTTCTTT.